The entry below describes one T cell receptor (beta chain). Libraries were prepared by immunoSEQ multiplex PCR; TCRdb keeps only in-frame clonotypes and omits some of them. The table includes 80,000 to 95,000 clones, more than 75% detected once. The entry originates in a study of blood T cell repertoires in COVID-19. The CDR3 runs 15 residues. Trimming removed 3 bases from V and 1 base from J; junction bases left unmatched: 3. The germline gives CDR1 LNHDA, CDR2 SQIVND (reference sequence). What was sequenced was peripheral blood. The chain combines TRBV19 with TRBJ2-5; TRBD1 aligns across 9 bases. The TCR originated in a woman aged 70-85 years with acute or convalescent COVID-19. CDR3 residues: CASSIPTGGQETQYF. Here the CDR3 DNA reads TGTGCCAGTAGTATCCCGACAGGGGGCCAAGAGACCCAGTACTTC.